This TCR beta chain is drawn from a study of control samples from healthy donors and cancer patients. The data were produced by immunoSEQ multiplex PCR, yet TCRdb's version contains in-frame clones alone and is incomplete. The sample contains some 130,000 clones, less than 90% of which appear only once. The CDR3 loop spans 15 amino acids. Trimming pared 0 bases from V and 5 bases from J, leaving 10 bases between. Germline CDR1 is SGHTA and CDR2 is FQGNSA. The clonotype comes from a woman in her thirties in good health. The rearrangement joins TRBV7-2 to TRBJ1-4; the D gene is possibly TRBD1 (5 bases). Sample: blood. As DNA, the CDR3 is TGTGCCAGCAGCTTAGCGGCGGGGGAGAATGAAAAACTGTTTTTT. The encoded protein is CASSLAAGENEKLFF.